The 23 T cell receptor beta chains reported below all come from one sample, sequenced in a study of Ad26.COV2.S vaccination and SARS-CoV-2 variants. Profiling relied on immunoSEQ multiplex PCR, and the TCRdb table lists in-frame clones only, not all of them. The sample yields under 95,000 clones, roughly 84% seen once. Sample: peripheral blood, taken after recovery from COVID-19. These receptors all stem from a human donor who had recovered from COVID-19.

This clone was seen a single time. V usage is TRBV5-4 and J usage is TRBJ2-7; 7 positions match TRBD2. The CDR3 is made up of 15 amino acids. V lost 4 bases and J lost 3; bases outside the gene matches: 10. Germline values: CDR1 SGHNT, CDR2 YYREEE (reference sequence). CDR3 nucleotide sequence: TGTGCCAGCAGCGAAGGACTAGGAAACTACTACGAGCAGTACTTC. Protein sequence: CASSEGLGNYYEQYF. Filled out from reference TRBV5-4 and TRBJ2-7, the complete variable domain reads ETGVTQSPTHLIKTRGQQVTLRCSSQSGHNTVSWYQQALGQGPQFIFQYYREEENGRGNFPPRFSGLQFPNYSSELNVNALELDDSALYLCASSEGLGNYYEQYFGPGTRLTVT.

By share of the sample, this clone is medium-sized (0.01 to 0.1%). The chain combines TRBV28 with TRBJ2-7; 9 bases are a match to TRBD1. V dropped 3 bases and J dropped 5; count of bases not matched to a gene: 14. The CDR3 covers 17 residues. CDR1 is MDHEN, CDR2 SYDVKM, per germline. The CDR3 is CASSFPGQGVYLDEQYF. CDR3 in DNA: TGTGCCAGCAGTTTCCCGGGACAGGGAGTATATTTAGACGAGCAGTACTTC.

CDR3 loop: CASSGFRTGFEQYF. The DNA of the CDR3 is TGCGCCAGCAGTGGGTTCCGGACAGGGTTCGAGCAGTACTTC. This chain uses TRBV10-2 with TRBJ2-7; 8 bases align to TRBD1. Germline assignment: CDR1 WSHSY and CDR2 SAAADI. The length of the CDR3 is 14 residues. Trimming cost V 4 bases and J 6 bases; bases outside gene matches: 8.

Only one count was recorded for this clone. J is TRBJ1-6 and V is TRBV28, with a possible D match to TRBD1 (5 bases). The CDR3 runs to 17 residues. The V and J ends lost 4 bases and 8 bases respectively, with 21 bases between them. The germline CDR1 and CDR2 sequences are MDHEN and SYDVKM. CDR3 residues: CASSSPYGREYYSPLHF. The CDR3 DNA reads as TGTGCCAGCAGTTCCCCATACGGCAGGGAGTATTATTCACCCCTCCACTTT.

This chain links TRBV7-9 with TRBJ2-1; D might be TRBD2 (6 bases). CDR1 SEHNR and CDR2 FQNEAQ come from the germline V gene (reference sequence). V lost 0 bases and J lost 9, with 6 bases in between. The CDR3 contains 12 residues. The CDR3 bases are TGTGCCAGCAGCTTAGCGGGAGGTGAGCAGTTCTTC. It specifies CASSLAGGEQFF.

J is TRBJ2-1 and V is TRBV18, with TRBD2 matching over 10 bases. The CDR3 sequence is 13 residues long. The V gene end was trimmed by 5 bases and the J gene end by 9 bases; junction bases not matched to a gene: 4. Germline assignment: CDR1 KGHSH and CDR2 LQKENI. DNA of the CDR3: TGTGCCAGCTCAGCACTAGCGGGATCTGAGCAGTTCTTC. Its protein is CASSALAGSEQFF.

The chain joins TRBV9 to TRBJ1-5; possibly TRBD1 for D (6 bases). Trimming stripped 4 bases from V and 4 bases from J, with 9 bases between. CDR1 SGDLS and CDR2 YYNGEE come from the germline V gene. CDR3 size: 13 residues. DNA of the CDR3: TGTGCCAGCAGCACTACAGGGAATCAGCCCCAGCATTTT. Its protein product is CASSTTGNQPQHF.

The chain joins TRBV19 to TRBJ1-2, with 9 bases that match TRBD1. There are 15 residues in the CDR3. Trimming removed 5 bases from V and 0 bases from J; junction bases left unmatched: 4. In germline, CDR1 is LNHDA, CDR2 SQIVND (reference sequence). CDR3: CASSPTGGANYGYTF. The CDR3 bases are TGTGCCAGTAGTCCTACAGGGGGCGCTAACTATGGCTACACCTTC.

The J gene is TRBJ2-7, the V gene TRBV13; the D gene is possibly TRBD2 (6 bases). Germline V gives CDR1 PRHDT, CDR2 FYEKMQ (reference sequence). This CDR3 spans 14 amino acids. V was trimmed by 0 bases and J by 0 bases, leaving 6 bases between them. CDR3 DNA sequence: TGTGCCAGCAGCTTAGGCGGGAGCTCCTACGAGCAGTACTTC. The encoded protein is CASSLGGSSYEQYF.

The rearrangement links TRBV5-6 to TRBJ2-7, with D possibly TRBD2 on 5 matching bases. The CDR3 is 13 residues long. V was trimmed by 0 bases and J by 10 bases, leaving 14 bases between them. Germline V gene data show CDR1 as SGHDT and CDR2 as YYEEEE. The CDR3 sequence is CASSLAGMDRQYF. CDR3 in DNA: TGTGCCAGCAGCTTGGCCGGGATGGACCGACAGTACTTC.

This chain joins TRBV24-1 and TRBJ2-3, with D unresolved. The CDR3 spans 14 residues. Germline CDR1 reads KGHDR; CDR2 reads SFDVKD. The V gene lost 4 bases and the J gene lost 6 bases, with 13 bases spanning the gap. The DNA of the CDR3 is TGTGCCACCAGTGAATACGACCGGAGTGATACGCAGTATTTT. Translated, it gives CATSEYDRSDTQYF.

The chain couples TRBV18 to TRBJ1-1; D possibly corresponds to TRBD1 (6 bases). The CDR3 loop spans 14 amino acids. V was shortened by 3 bases and J by 10 bases, with 18 bases between the two germline ends. Germline V gene lookup returns CDR1 KGHSH and CDR2 LQKENI. The chain's CDR3 is CASSPSTSLGGAFF. The CDR3 nucleotides read TGTGCCAGCTCACCCTCGACGAGCTTAGGGGGAGCTTTCTTT.

This rearrangement joins TRBV6-5 to TRBJ1-1; unclear D gene. With 6 bases removed from V and 4 bases from J, the gap between germline ends came to 12 bases. The CDR3 is made up of 13 amino acids. Germline V lookup: CDR1 MNHEY, CDR2 SVGAGI. The CDR3 DNA follows: TGTGCCAGCAGCCTTGGTGGAAGCACTGAAGCTTTCTTT. Its protein product is CASSLGGSTEAFF.

This clone has just one count. The V call is TRBV4-3, the J call TRBJ2-5; D gene unclear. This CDR3 spans 15 amino acids. The germline V and J ends were trimmed by 0 bases and 2 bases, with 10 bases remaining between them. From germline, CDR1 is LGHNA and CDR2 YSLEER. The CDR3 DNA reads TGCGCCAGCAGCCAAGATCGCGCCTTACAAGAGACCCAGTACTTC. Translating it yields CASSQDRALQETQYF.

This clone was detected a few times. The J gene is TRBJ1-2, the V gene TRBV2; no firm D call. With 8 bases removed from V and 0 bases from J, the gap between germline ends came to 13 bases. This CDR3 comprises 14 residues. Germline V gene lookup returns CDR1 SNHLY and CDR2 FYNNEI. The CDR3: CASVREVANYGYTF. Here the CDR3 DNA reads TGTGCCAGCGTTCGGGAAGTGGCTAACTATGGCTACACCTTC.

This clone was observed a single time. The chain recombines TRBV21-1 with TRBJ2-7; the table's D call, TRBD2, was not checked against the DNA. TRBV21-1 is a pseudogene segment. CDR3 length: 17 residues. The CDR3 loop reads CASSPPRWTSGRVEQYF. CDR3 coding DNA: TGTGCCAGCAGCCCACCCCGTTGGACTAGCGGGAGAGTCGAGCAGTACTTC.

The chain recombines TRBV27 with TRBJ2-7; TRBD2 matches at 7 bases. Losses at the gene ends were 3 bases for V and 2 bases for J; bases not matched to a gene: 7. The CDR3 runs 15 residues. CDR1 and CDR2 from the germline V gene are MNHEY and SMNVEV (reference sequence). This CDR3 reads CASSFSASGAYEQYF. CDR3 coding DNA: TGTGCCAGCAGTTTTTCGGCTAGCGGAGCCTACGAGCAGTACTTC.

This clone was observed a few times. Other nucleotide sequences in the sample specify the same CDR3. V gene TRBV3-1 (or the pseudogene TRBV3-2) combines with J gene TRBJ2-2; 10 bases line up with TRBD1. V was clipped by 3 bases and J by 5 bases; unmatched bases: 0. The CDR3 extends over 14 amino acids. Germline values: CDR1 LGHDT, CDR2 YNNKEL (reference sequence). CDR3 in DNA: TGTGCCAGCAGCCAGGGACAGGGGACCGGGGAGCTGTTTTTT. Protein product: CASSQGQGTGELFF.

V is TRBV27 and J is TRBJ1-5; no firm D call. Deletions cut 6 bases from V and 3 bases from J, with 12 bases between. CDR1 is MNHEY, CDR2 SMNVEV, per germline (reference sequence). The CDR3 spans 14 residues. This CDR3 is CASRGRQDNQPQHF. The CDR3 nucleotides read TGTGCCAGCAGGGGGAGGCAGGACAATCAGCCCCAGCATTTT.

The J gene is TRBJ2-5, the V gene TRBV5-4, with D unclear. The ends were cut back, 0 bases at V and 2 bases at J, with 8 bases in the middle. The CDR3 consists of 14 residues. Germline loops: CDR1 SGHNT, CDR2 YYREEE (reference sequence). The CDR3 DNA reads TGTGCCAGCAGCTTGGCGGCATTGCAAGAGACCCAGTACTTC. It encodes CASSLAALQETQYF.

V gene TRBV5-1 combines with J gene TRBJ2-2; no reliable D call. V lost 0 bases, J lost 7 bases, and 7 bases lay in between. This CDR3 has 13 residues. Germline V gene data show CDR1 as SGHRS and CDR2 as YFSETQ. DNA for the CDR3: TGCGCCAGCAGCTTGGGACTTGTCGGGGAGCTGTTTTTT. It codes for CASSLGLVGELFF.

J is TRBJ1-2 and V is TRBV9; TRBD1 might be the D (6 bases). This CDR3 contains 13 residues. V shed 4 bases and J shed 6 bases, with 13 bases lying between them. Germline V gene sequence: CDR1 SGDLS, CDR2 YYNGEE. The DNA of the CDR3 is TGTGCCAGCAGCTTTGACAGGTCCCATGGCTACACCTTC. Encoded protein: CASSFDRSHGYTF.

V usage is TRBV5-1 and J usage is TRBJ2-7; no reliable D call. Trimming pared 1 base from V and 5 bases from J, leaving 7 bases between. This CDR3 comprises 12 residues. Germline CDR1 is SGHRS and CDR2 is YFSETQ. DNA for the CDR3: TGCGCCAGCAGCTTGAGTCCAGACGAGCAGTACTTC. It codes for CASSLSPDEQYF. Based on the CDR3 plus reference TRBV5-1 and TRBJ2-7, the full variable domain is KAGVTQTPRYLIKTRGQQVTLSCSPISGHRSVSWYQQTPGQGLQFLFEYFSETQRNKGNFPGRFSGRQFSNSRSEMNVSTLELGDSALYLCASSLSPDEQYFGPGTRLTVT.